This TCR beta chain was documented in a study of tumor and adjacent non-tumor tissue in lung cancer. About the study: Histology: 12 adenocarcinoma, a couple of squamous cell carcinoma, 1 small cell lung cancer. On average, productive TCRbeta reads reached about 4 million per sample.

TCRbeta libraries were built with three rounds of nested PCR, modified from ARM-PCR. TCRdb independently ran MiXCR on the multiplex PCR reads; one entry per CDR3 protein. The sample includes under 95,000 distinct CDR3 sequences, 80% to 90% seen only once; the top ten take roughly half. Notes on this clonotype: The antigen is not known. Being one base from a much bigger clone, this may be a read error.

Study-wide points: Tumor TCR diversity, when higher, was linked to shorter survival. Tumor tissue had significantly higher TCR diversity than normal lung.

The template was RNA from unsorted bulk tissue. Distant lung tissue was collected more than 3 cm away from the tumor edge. This TCR came from a man aged 55 to 70 with non-small cell lung cancer. What was sequenced was distant non-tumor lung tissue.

Here the CDR3 reads CASSLVAGYGNVQFF. In DNA form, the CDR3 reads TGTGCCAGCAGCTTGGTGGCAGGTTATGGCAATGTGCAGTTCTTC. This chain uses TRBV5-6 with TRBJ2-1; no firm D call. The CDR3 loop spans 15 amino acids. Germline assignment: CDR1 SGHDT and CDR2 YYEEEE.